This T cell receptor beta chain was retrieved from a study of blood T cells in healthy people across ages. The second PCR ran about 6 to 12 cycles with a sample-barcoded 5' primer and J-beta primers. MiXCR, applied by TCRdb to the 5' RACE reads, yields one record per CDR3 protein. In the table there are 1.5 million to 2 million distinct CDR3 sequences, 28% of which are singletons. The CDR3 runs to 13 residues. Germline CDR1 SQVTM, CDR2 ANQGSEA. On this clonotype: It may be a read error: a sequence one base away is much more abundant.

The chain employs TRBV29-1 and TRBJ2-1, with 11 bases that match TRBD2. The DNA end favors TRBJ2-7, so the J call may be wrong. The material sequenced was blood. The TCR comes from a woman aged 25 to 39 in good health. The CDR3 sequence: CSGTSGGIYEQYF. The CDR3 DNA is TGCAGCGGAACTAGCGGGGGTATATATGAGCAGTACTTC.